This T cell receptor (beta chain) emerged from a study of T cells in Graves' hyperthyroidism and ophthalmopathy. Study results and limitations: The model identified upcoming ophthalmopathy a median roughly 6 months ahead of onset. The blood repertoire included most of the expanded thyroid clonotypes above 0.001.

As regards this clonotype: Antigen specificity is unknown.

RNA transcripts provided the source from which TCR beta CDR3 regions were amplified. The TCR CDR3 first-round RT-PCR relied on the HTBI primer set. MiXCR was run by TCRdb on the multiplex PCR reads, yielding one entry per CDR3 protein. The table lists 500,000 to 800,000 distinct CDR3 sequences, just under 45% of them singletons. Investigators excluded patients with uncontrolled infection, other autoimmune disease, pregnancy or lactation. Diagnoses used clinical symptoms, serum thyroxine and TRAb, thyroid ultrasound and orbital computed tomography. The CDR3 contains 15 residues. The germline V gene encodes CDR1 SNHLY and CDR2 FYNNEI. Unmatched junction bases numbered 11, after V lost 6 bases and J lost 5 bases.

The specimen was peripheral blood or thyroid tissue (not recorded which). The chain employs TRBV2 and TRBJ2-7, with 9 bases lining up with TRBD1. This TCR was recovered from an adult man with Graves' disease, either hyperthyroidism or ophthalmopathy (not recorded which). CDR3 DNA: TGTGCCAGCAGCTTCCGGGACAGGGTCCTCCACGAGCAGTACTTC. Amino acid sequence: CASSFRDRVLHEQYF.